These 3 T cell receptor beta chains share one sample of origin, sequenced in a study of PD-1 blockade in classical Hodgkin lymphoma. Each and every patient relapsed after autologous stem cell transplantation, and patients got differing brentuximab vedotin exposure. The protocol was immunoSEQ multiplex PCR, while the TCRdb copy is restricted to in-frame clones and leaves out a portion. Of about 94,000 clones in the sample, 85% to 90% were seen once. The starting material was peripheral blood mononuclear cells (PBMCs), obtained before the second cycle of nivolumab. The receptors here all came from a human donor with classical Hodgkin lymphoma.

This chain uses TRBV15 with TRBJ2-7, with TRBD2 as a possible D gene (6 bases). The CDR3 has 17 amino acids. Germline V gene lookup returns CDR1 LNHNV and CDR2 YYDKDF (reference sequence). Trimming removed 0 bases from V and 0 bases from J, with 15 bases in between. CDR3 amino acids: CATSRDIGSGLSYEQYF. The CDR3 bases are TGTGCCACCAGCAGAGATATTGGTTCGGGACTCTCCTACGAGCAGTACTTC.

The chain has TRBV6-5 and TRBJ2-3, with 9 bases fitting TRBD2. CDR3 size: 14 residues. Trimming cost V 7 bases and J 7 bases; bases outside gene matches: 9. CDR1 and CDR2 from the germline V gene are MNHEY and SVGAGI. CDR3 in amino acids: CASKAGGGEYTQYF. CDR3 sequence (DNA): TGTGCCAGCAAAGCTGGCGGGGGGGAATATACGCAGTATTTT.

As to this clone: This may come from a read error, since a much larger clone is one base off. V usage is TRBV10-2 and J usage is TRBJ2-1; D not certain. This CDR3 has 11 amino acids. V shed 6 bases and J shed 4 bases, with 4 bases lying between them. CDR1 and CDR2 (germline): WSHSY, SAAADI. The DNA for the CDR3 is TGCGCCAGCAGGCAATACAATGAGCAGTTCTTC. Its protein is CASRQYNEQFF.